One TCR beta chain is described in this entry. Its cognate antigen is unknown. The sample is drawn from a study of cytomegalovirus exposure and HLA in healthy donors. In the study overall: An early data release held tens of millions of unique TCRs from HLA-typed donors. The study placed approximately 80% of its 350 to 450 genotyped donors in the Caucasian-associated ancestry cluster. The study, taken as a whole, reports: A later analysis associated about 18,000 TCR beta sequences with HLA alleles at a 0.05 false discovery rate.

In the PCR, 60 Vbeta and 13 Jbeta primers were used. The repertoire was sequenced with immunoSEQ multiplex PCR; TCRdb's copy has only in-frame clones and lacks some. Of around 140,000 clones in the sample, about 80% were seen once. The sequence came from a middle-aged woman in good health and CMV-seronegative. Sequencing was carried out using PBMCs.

In DNA form, the CDR3 reads TGTGCCAGCAGCGTAGCTCTAGCGCCGGAGATCATATTAGAGGCAGATACGCAGTATTTT. It is translated as CASSVALAPEIILEADTQYF. This chain joins TRBV9 and TRBJ2-3; D is perhaps TRBD2 (6 bases). This CDR3 contains 20 residues. V lost 0 bases and J lost 4, with 27 bases in between. In germline, CDR1 is SGDLS, CDR2 YYNGEE.